This is a list of T cell receptor beta chains from one sample in a study of cytomegalovirus exposure and HLA in healthy donors. Repertoires were generated with immunoSEQ multiplex PCR, while TCRdb's copy carries only in-frame clones and drops some. The repertoire holds about 100,000 clones, 85% to 90% seen once, with under 5% in the top ten. Sequenced sample: PBMCs. These receptors were obtained from a man aged 25-45 years in good health and CMV-seronegative. Each CDR3 is given with its conserved first and last residue. A D gene is named only where the DNA matches it firmly. The size entry is marked missing in some rows and otherwise reads once, few, many or a size class.

J,D,V,size,DNA,CDR3
TRBJ1-5,TRBD1,TRBV30,NA,TGTGCCTGGACTGGGACAGGTCATAATCAGCCCCAGCATTTT,CAWTGTGHNQPQHF
TRBJ2-1,NA,TRBV15,few,TGTGCCACCAGCAGAGTACCGGGAGCGGAGAGGAATGAGCAGTTCTTC,CATSRVPGAERNEQFF
TRBJ1-1,NA,TRBV27,NA,TGTGCCAGCAGTCCCGGGACTTCCAACACTGAAGCTTTCTTT,CASSPGTSNTEAFF
TRBJ2-5,NA,TRBV9,NA,TGTGCCAGCAGCGTCGGTGGGAGGACCGAAGAGACCCAGTACTTC,CASSVGGRTEETQYF
TRBJ1-2,NA,TRBV21-1,NA,TGTGCCAGCAGCAAAGGCTTCCCGGGACACAATGGTGACTATGGCTACACCTTC,CASSKGFPGHNGDYGYTF
TRBJ2-2,NA,TRBV30,NA,TGTGCCTGGAGTGAAACAGGAGTCGGGGAGCTGTTTTTT,CAWSETGVGELFF
TRBJ2-1,NA,TRBV5-4,NA,TGTGCCAGCAGCTCCACGGGACTCAATGAGCAGTTCTTC,CASSSTGLNEQFF
TRBJ1-1,NA,TRBV30,NA,TGTGCCTGGAGACCAGGGGTTACTGAAGCTTTCTTT,CAWRPGVTEAFF
TRBJ1-1,NA,TRBV28,NA,TGTGCCAGCAGTTTAGGTATTGGCGGCAGGGGGAACACTGAAGCTTTCTTT,CASSLGIGGRGNTEAFF
TRBJ2-5,NA,TRBV6-1,NA,TGTGCCAGCAGTGAATGGGGCCGTGTTGAGACCCAGTACTTC,CASSEWGRVETQYF
TRBJ2-7,TRBD2,TRBV4-2,once,TGTGCCAGCAGCCCCCTAGCGGATCTTTACGAGCAGTACTTC,CASSPLADLYEQYF
TRBJ2-2,NA,TRBV28,NA,TGTGCCAGCTGGGCCCAGAACACCGGGGAGCTGTTTTTT,CASWAQNTGELFF
TRBJ2-7,NA,TRBV5-1,once,TGCGCCAGCAGCTTGGCAGGGCGCGAGCAGTACTTC,CASSLAGREQYF
TRBJ2-5,TRBD2,TRBV7-9,NA,TGTGCCAGCAGCTGGACTAGCGGAGAAGAGACCCAGTACTTC,CASSWTSGEETQYF
TRBJ1-2,TRBD1,TRBV7-8,NA,TGTGCCAGCAGCTTGTCAGGGGGAGCGAGCGGCTACACCTTC,CASSLSGGASGYTF
TRBJ2-2,TRBD1,TRBV11-2,NA,TGTGCCAGCAGCTTACACGACAGGGACACCCAGACCGGGGAGCTGTTTTTT,CASSLHDRDTQTGELFF
TRBJ2-7,NA,TRBV20-1,NA,TGCAGTGCTACCAGGGCTTACGAGCAGTACTTC,CSATRAYEQYF
TRBJ2-3,NA,TRBV5-1,NA,TGCGCCAGCAGCTTCGGGGATGGAGATACGCAGTATTTT,CASSFGDGDTQYF
TRBJ1-2,NA,TRBV28,NA,TGTGCCAGCAGTGCATACAGGGATATCAATTATGGCTACACCTTC,CASSAYRDINYGYTF
TRBJ2-1,TRBD2,TRBV7-6,NA,TGTGCCAGCAGCTTAGCGCTATTAGCGGGGGTGGGTGAGCAGTTCTTC,CASSLALLAGVGEQFF
TRBJ1-2,NA,TRBV2,NA,TGTGCCAGCAGTGTGAACAGGGACTATGGCTACACCTTC,CASSVNRDYGYTF
TRBJ1-2,NA,TRBV5-1,NA,TGCGCCAGCAGCTCGCGGGGCAGAGATGGCTACACCTTC,CASSSRGRDGYTF
TRBJ2-2,NA,TRBV11-3,NA,TGTGCCAGCAGCTTGGACAGTGGCACCGGGGAGCTGTTTTTT,CASSLDSGTGELFF
TRBJ2-5,TRBD1,TRBV5-4,NA,TGTGCCAGCAGCCAACAGGGGGCGCGGGAGACCCAGTACTTC,CASSQQGARETQYF
TRBJ2-2,NA,TRBV5-1,NA,TGCGCCAGCAGTAACCGAGTGTCGAGCACCGGGGAGCTGTTTTTT,CASSNRVSSTGELFF
TRBJ2-1,TRBD2,TRBV6-4,NA,TGTGCCAGCAGCCCCCTAGCGGGGGACGATAACAATGAGCAGTTCTTC,CASSPLAGDDNNEQFF
TRBJ1-1,NA,TRBV29-1,NA,TGCAGCGTTGGGCCGGGGTTGAACACTGAAGCTTTCTTT,CSVGPGLNTEAFF
TRBJ1-1,NA,TRBV10-3,NA,TGTGCCATCAGTCAAAACACTGAAGCTTTCTTT,CAISQNTEAFF